These 30 T cell receptor beta chains came from one sample sequenced in a study of T cells in Graves' hyperthyroidism and ophthalmopathy. TCR beta CDR3 region amplification was performed from RNA transcripts. TCR CDR3 underwent first-round RT-PCR with the HTBI primer set. MiXCR, run by TCRdb on the multiplex PCR reads, gives a single entry per CDR3 protein. The profile shows 500,000 to 700,000 distinct CDR3 sequences, over 15% of them singletons. Sequencing was performed on blood. These receptors were taken from a woman aged 18-35 years with Graves' hyperthyroidism.

This clonotype was detected ten times or more. This chain joins TRBV20-1 and TRBJ2-1; possible D gene TRBD1, 6 bases. This CDR3 spans 14 amino acids. V was shortened by 2 bases and J by 3 bases, with 11 bases between the two germline ends. Germline values: CDR1 DFQATT, CDR2 SNEGSKA (reference sequence). For the CDR3, the DNA is TGCAGTGCTAGACCATTGGACAGCTACAATGAGCAGTTCTTC. Protein: CSARPLDSYNEQFF.

This clonotype was found once. The chain couples TRBV5-1 to TRBJ2-7; D uncertain. V was pared by 0 bases and J by 6 bases, with 10 bases between. The germline gives CDR1 SGHRS, CDR2 YFSETQ. This CDR3 comprises 13 residues. The CDR3 coding sequence is TGCGCCAGCAGCTTGGAGGGCAGTGGCGAGCAGTACTTC. Encoded protein: CASSLEGSGEQYF.

The V call is TRBV7-3, the J call TRBJ1-2; TRBD1 matches at 8 bases. Germline V CDR1 and CDR2: SGHTA, FQGTGA. The CDR3 totals 13 residues. Unmatched junction bases numbered 1, after V lost 0 bases and J lost 7 bases. CDR3 loop: CASSLTTGVGYTF. CDR3 nucleotides: TGTGCCAGCAGCTTAACGACAGGGGTTGGCTACACCTTC.

J is TRBJ1-1 and V is TRBV7-9; D unresolved. The germline V gene encodes CDR1 SEHNR and CDR2 FQNEAQ (reference sequence). The CDR3 extends over 14 amino acids. Deletions cut 0 bases from V and 0 bases from J, with 5 bases between. Here the CDR3 reads CASSLADLNTEAFF. The CDR3 DNA is TGTGCCAGCAGCTTAGCGGATTTGAACACTGAAGCTTTCTTT.

This clonotype has a count of ten or more. This chain uses TRBV10-3 with TRBJ2-3; D possibly corresponds to TRBD1 (6 bases). Trimming removed 4 bases from V and 2 bases from J, with 16 bases in between. The germline gives CDR1 ENHRY, CDR2 SYGVKD. The CDR3 runs 16 residues. CDR3 loop: CAISARQASDTDTQYF. Here the CDR3 DNA reads TGTGCCATCAGTGCCAGACAGGCCTCCGACACAGATACGCAGTATTTT.

This clonotype has at least ten counts. J is TRBJ2-1 and V is TRBV11-2; TRBD2 agrees at 9 bases. The V segment lost 0 bases and the J segment 7 bases; nucleotides outside the gene matches: 10. Germline V gene lookup returns CDR1 SGHAT and CDR2 FQNNGV. CDR3 size: 17 residues. The CDR3 bases are TGTGCCAGCAGCTTAGAAGGAGCGGGGGGCTCAGGGAATGAGCAGTTCTTC. Protein: CASSLEGAGGSGNEQFF.

This clonotype was detected many times. The chain is built from TRBV5-8 and TRBJ2-1; no clear D. V lost 4 bases and J 1 base, leaving 6 bases between the germline ends. Germline CDR1 SGHTS, CDR2 YDEGEE. The CDR3 runs to 13 residues. In DNA, the CDR3 is TGTGCCAGCAGCAGGGCGTCCTACAATGAGCAGTTCTTC. This codes for CASSRASYNEQFF.

This clonotype appeared many times. V gene TRBV6-1 combines with J gene TRBJ1-1, with D tentatively TRBD1 (6 bases). CDR3 length: 13 residues. Germline loops: CDR1 MNHNS, CDR2 SASEGT. V was shortened by 6 bases and J by 1 base, with 9 bases between the two germline ends. CDR3 sequence: CASRDRRNTEAFF. CDR3 coding DNA: TGTGCCAGCAGAGACAGGAGGAACACTGAAGCTTTCTTT.

This clonotype occurred many times. The chain is built from TRBV7-3 and TRBJ2-1; the match to TRBD1 covers 7 bases. This CDR3 contains 12 residues. Germline V lookup: CDR1 SGHTA, CDR2 FQGTGA. V shed 5 bases and J 9 bases; nucleotides not matched to a gene: 4. This CDR3 reads CASSLEGAEQFF. CDR3 nucleotides: TGTGCCAGCAGCCTCGAGGGGGCTGAGCAGTTCTTC. The entire variable domain, with the rest obtained from reference TRBV7-3 and TRBJ2-1, is as follows: GAGVSQTPSNKVTEKGKYVELRCDPISGHTALYWYRQSLGQGPEFLIYFQGTGAADDSGLPNDRFFAVRPEGSVSTLKIQRTERGDSAVYLCASSLEGAEQFFGPGTRLTVL.

On this clonotype itself: Possible read error: a much larger clone is one base away. The chain links TRBV6-1 to TRBJ2-5; TRBD2 agrees at 9 bases. The end of the DNA fits TRBJ2-1 better, so the J call may be wrong. The length of the CDR3 is 14 residues. Germline V gives CDR1 MNHNS, CDR2 SASEGT. In DNA, the CDR3 is TGTGCCAGCAGTGATGCTAGCGGGGTGGAGACCCAGTTCTTC. Its translation: CASSDASGVETQFF.

The chain couples TRBV5-1 to TRBJ2-2; 9 positions match TRBD2. V shed 4 bases and J 4 bases; nucleotides not matched to a gene: 8. Germline V gene lookup returns CDR1 SGHRS and CDR2 YFSETQ. The CDR3 covers 16 residues. The CDR3: CASSESGRPGTGELFF. The CDR3 bases are TGCGCCAGCAGCGAAAGCGGGAGGCCAGGCACCGGGGAGCTGTTTTTT.

There are many counts of this clonotype. The V call is TRBV6-2 or TRBV6-3, the J call TRBJ2-7; no definite D call. Trimming took 7 bases from V and 2 from J, leaving 9 bases between them. The CDR3 is made up of 12 amino acids. CDR1 is MNHEY, CDR2 SVGEGT, per germline. CDR3 DNA: TGTGCCAGCACCAAAGGGACCTACGAGCAGTACTTC. Protein: CASTKGTYEQYF.

The chain uses TRBV20-1 and TRBJ2-2, with D possibly being TRBD2 (6 bases). CDR3 length: 16 amino acids. The germline V gene has CDR1 DFQATT and CDR2 SNEGSKA (reference sequence). The V and J ends lost 2 bases and 6 bases respectively, with 19 bases between them. CDR3 coding DNA: TGCAGTGCTAGACCGATGAGCCTCAGGGAGGCCGGGGAGCTGTTTTTT. It codes for CSARPMSLREAGELFF.

This clonotype was counted a single time. The rearrangement links TRBV6-2 or TRBV6-3 to TRBJ2-6; a possible D gene is TRBD2 (6 bases). V was cut by 5 bases and J by 4 bases, with 12 bases left in between. The CDR3 runs 15 residues. The germline V gene has CDR1 MNHEY and CDR2 SVGEGT. The CDR3 nucleotides read TGTGCCAGCAGTCTGAGCCTAGCGGGGGCCAACGTCCTGACTTTC. It yields the protein CASSLSLAGANVLTF.

The CDR3 bases are TGTGCCAGCAGTGAAGTAAGGGGGATCTGGTATTTT. Protein product: CASSEVRGIWYF. V usage is TRBV6-1 and J usage is TRBJ2-3, with TRBD1 as a possible D gene (6 bases). V was trimmed by 1 base and J by 14 bases, leaving 13 bases between them. Per germline, CDR1 MNHNS and CDR2 SASEGT. CDR3 length: 12 residues.

In this sample, this clonotype turned up a few times. The chain links TRBV6-1 to TRBJ1-5, with 7 positions matching TRBD1. Germline trimming cut 5 bases from V and 4 bases from J; bases unmatched to any gene: 5. The CDR3 is 14 amino acids. Germline CDR1 is MNHNS and CDR2 is SASEGT. The CDR3, as DNA: TGTGCCAGCAGTTCGGGACAGATTAATCAGCCCCAGCATTTT. Translated: CASSSGQINQPQHF.

This clonotype has just a few counts. This sequence joins TRBV20-1 and TRBJ2-1; TRBD2 agrees at 13 bases. Germline V CDR1 and CDR2: DFQATT, SNEGSKA (reference sequence). Germline trimming cut 6 bases from V and 8 bases from J; bases unmatched to any gene: 10. There are 15 residues in the CDR3. CDR3 sequence (DNA): TGCAGTGCCGAGACGGGACTAGCGGGAATCTATGAGCAGTTCTTC. It is translated as CSAETGLAGIYEQFF.

This clonotype was found a few times. The genes are TRBV20-1 and TRBJ1-4, with D perhaps matching TRBD1 (5 bases). Between the trimmed V and J ends, which lost 2 bases and 8 bases, there was a span of 15 bases. Germline-derived CDR1 and CDR2 are DFQATT and SNEGSKA (reference sequence). The CDR3 runs 14 residues. The CDR3 DNA sequence: TGCAGTGCTAGAATGGCCGGGGGTGGGGAAAAACTGTTTTTT. Residues: CSARMAGGGEKLFF.

As regards this clonotype: A much larger clone differs from this one at a single base, so this may be a read error. The chain carries TRBV2 and TRBJ1-2; TRBD1 aligns across 7 bases. Trimming at V came to 11 bases and at J to 4 bases, leaving 7 bases not matched to a gene. CDR1 is SNHLY, CDR2 FYNNEI, per germline. The CDR3 is 12 residues long. This chain's CDR3 is CAGEGQLYGYTF. The CDR3 DNA reads as TGTGCCGGAGAGGGACAGCTCTATGGCTACACCTTC.

The chain combines TRBV12-3 or TRBV12-4 with TRBJ2-1; D gene uncertain. Trimming stripped 3 bases from V and 10 bases from J, with 7 bases between. CDR3 length: 11 amino acids. CDR3 protein: CASSFGWEQFF. DNA for the CDR3: TGTGCCAGCAGTTTCGGTTGGGAGCAGTTCTTC.

The chain has TRBV5-6 and TRBJ1-3; 8 positions agree with TRBD1. CDR3 size: 17 residues. Per germline, CDR1 SGHDT and CDR2 YYEEEE. V gave up 4 bases and J gave up 0 bases; unmatched junction bases: 9. The CDR3 is CASSPWTGPPSGNTIYF. CDR3 DNA: TGTGCCAGCAGCCCTTGGACAGGGCCCCCCTCTGGAAACACCATATATTTT.

This clonotype was observed a single time. The conserved phenylalanine or tryptophan normally closing the CDR3 is absent here, so this likely arose from a read error. J is TRBJ2-3 and V is TRBV28, with 14 bases matching TRBD2. With 11 bases clipped from V and 4 bases from J, the junction kept 5 bases outside the gene matches. The CDR3 covers 14 residues. CDR1 and CDR2 (germline): MDHEN, SYDVKM. CDR3 DNA: TGTGCCGGGGGACTAGCGGGAGCTGCAGATACGCAGTATTCT. It encodes CAGGLAGAADTQYS.

The table lists this clonotype with a few counts. This chain connects TRBV7-2 to TRBJ2-7, with 7 bases aligning to TRBD2. V shed 1 base and J 3 bases; nucleotides not matched to a gene: 6. The CDR3 is 15 amino acids. In germline, CDR1 is SGHTA, CDR2 FQGNSA. The CDR3 here is CASSLVQGLSYEQYF. DNA of the CDR3: TGTGCCAGCAGCTTAGTCCAGGGACTAAGCTACGAGCAGTACTTC.

This clonotype appeared many times. This chain joins TRBV9 and TRBJ1-2, with 7 bases fitting TRBD1. The CDR3 totals 13 residues. Trimming at V came to 3 bases and at J to 4 bases, leaving 3 bases not matched to a gene. The V gene's germline CDR1 is SGDLS and CDR2 YYNGEE. CDR3 coding DNA: TGTGCCAGCAGCGGAAGGGACAGCTATGGCTACACCTTC. Its translation: CASSGRDSYGYTF.

The table lists this clonotype with a few counts. V and J are TRBV6-8 and TRBJ1-2, with 9 nucleotides matching TRBD1. CDR3 length: 15 residues. Germline-derived CDR1 and CDR2 are MNHGY and SAAAGT. With 2 bases clipped from V and 4 bases from J, the junction kept 5 bases outside the gene matches. The CDR3 region is CASSYPGQGIYGYTF. In DNA, the CDR3 is TGTGCCAGCAGTTACCCAGGACAGGGGATCTATGGCTACACCTTC.

There are many counts of this clonotype. The rearrangement joins TRBV6-1 to TRBJ1-1, with 8 nucleotides matching TRBD1. V dropped 5 bases and J dropped 5; count of bases not matched to a gene: 7. Germline loops: CDR1 MNHNS, CDR2 SASEGT. This CDR3 has 14 residues. CDR3 DNA sequence: TGTGCCAGCAGTCGACAGGGGTCAGAAACTGAAGCTTTCTTT. Translation: CASSRQGSETEAFF.

This clonotype was observed at least ten times. This chain connects TRBV6-2 or TRBV6-3 to TRBJ1-5, with D uncertain. From germline, CDR1 is MNHEY and CDR2 SVGEGT. The CDR3 is 14 amino acids. Trimming took off 6 bases at V and 10 bases at J, with 19 bases between the two ends. This CDR3 is CASRYADGMGPQHF. CDR3 DNA sequence: TGTGCCAGCAGATACGCTGACGGGATGGGACCCCAGCATTTT.

Note on this clonotype: Given a much more abundant clone one base away, this may be a read error. The chain joins TRBV20-1 to TRBJ1-5, with D tentatively TRBD1 (5 bases). The V end was cut by 3 bases, the J end by 9 bases, with 15 bases between. CDR1 is DFQATT and CDR2 is SNEGSKA in the germline V gene (reference sequence). The CDR3 sequence is 13 residues long. The CDR3 here is CSARPRGARPQHF. CDR3 DNA: TGCAGTGCTAGGCCACGGGGCGCTCGGCCCCAGCATTTT.

This clonotype was found a few times. The J gene is TRBJ2-3, the V gene TRBV7-2; 10 bases are a match to TRBD2. Germline CDR1 is SGHTA and CDR2 is FQGNSA. V shed 3 bases, J shed 6 bases, and the junction held 12 bases outside the gene matches. The CDR3 contains 17 residues. The chain's CDR3 is CASSFKREGFGGDTQYF. CDR3 nucleotide sequence: TGTGCCAGCAGCTTCAAGCGGGAGGGTTTCGGTGGGGATACGCAGTATTTT. The full variable domain, its missing parts supplied by reference TRBV7-2 and TRBJ2-3, is GAGVSQSPSNKVTEKGKDVELRCDPISGHTALYWYRQSLGQGLEFLIYFQGNSAPDKSGLPSDRFSAERTGGSVSTLTIQRTQQEDSAVYLCASSFKREGFGGDTQYFGPGTRLTVL.

This chain joins TRBV5-4 and TRBJ2-3; 12 bases are a match to TRBD2. The junction had 9 bases not matched to a gene; V was cut back by 1 base and J by 9 bases. Germline CDR1 and CDR2: SGHNT and YYREEE (reference sequence). The CDR3 extends over 16 amino acids. The CDR3 here is CASSLQLAGGFGTQYF. In DNA, the CDR3 is TGTGCCAGCAGCTTGCAACTAGCGGGGGGATTTGGGACGCAGTATTTT.